Presented here are 31 T cell receptor beta chains from one specimen sequenced in a study of CD8 T cells in Susac syndrome. RNA in amounts of about 0.45 to 1 ug was reverse transcribed with random hexamers. TCRdb redid the calling of the immunoSEQ multiplex PCR reads with MiXCR, one entry per CDR3 protein. This repertoire shows around 200,000 distinct CDR3 sequences, 90% to 95% found once; its top ten account for roughly 0.1%. Sequencing was performed on CD4+ T cells from PBMCs. The receptors shown here come from a human donor in good health.

This clonotype was picked up one time. V gene TRBV7-2 combines with J gene TRBJ1-6, with unresolved D. This CDR3 spans 16 amino acids. Germline V gene sequence: CDR1 SGHTA, CDR2 FQGNSA. V lost 0 bases and J 4 bases, leaving 10 bases between the germline ends. CDR3 coding DNA: TGTGCCAGCAGCTTAGCATCTGGGCGGTATAATTCACCCCTCCACTTT. Residues: CASSLASGRYNSPLHF.

This sequence joins TRBV27 and TRBJ2-3; tentative D call: TRBD1 (5 bases). The CDR3 has 15 amino acids. Germline CDR1 is MNHEY and CDR2 is SMNVEV (reference sequence). Trimming removed 10 bases at V and 5 bases at J, with 22 bases between. The CDR3 DNA follows: TGTGCCACCCGAAGGCCAGGGAAGTTTGGAGATACGCAGTATTTT. Its protein is CATRRPGKFGDTQYF.

The chain has TRBV5-1 and TRBJ1-6; D not resolved. The CDR3 is made up of 13 amino acids. V lost 0 bases to trimming and J lost 16 bases, with 14 bases between them. CDR1 is SGHRS, CDR2 YFSETQ, per germline. Here the CDR3 reads CASSLEDLSLLHF. The CDR3 region has the DNA TGCGCCAGCAGCTTGGAGGACCTAAGCCTTCTCCACTTT.

This rearrangement joins TRBV25-1 to TRBJ1-1; no reliable D call. Trimming removed 0 bases at V and 0 bases at J, with 8 bases between. Per the germline V gene, CDR1 is MGHDK and CDR2 is SYGVNS. This CDR3 has 15 amino acids. CDR3 loop: CASSEYAEMNTEAFF. The CDR3 DNA reads as TGTGCCAGCAGTGAATATGCAGAGATGAACACTGAAGCTTTCTTT.

The V gene is TRBV20-1, the J gene TRBJ2-3, with 7 bases identical to TRBD2. The CDR3 totals 11 residues. Germline-derived CDR1 and CDR2 are DFQATT and SNEGSKA (reference sequence). The CDR3 sequence: CRGTSADTQYF. The CDR3 DNA reads TGCAGGGGAACTAGCGCGGATACGCAGTATTTT.

CDR3 protein: CASSLERSGAFF. CDR3 sequence (DNA): TGTGCCAGCAGCTTAGAGAGATCGGGCGCTTTCTTT. This sequence joins TRBV7-9 and TRBJ1-1; D remains unclear. The CDR3 extends over 12 amino acids. The V and J ends lost 1 base and 11 bases respectively, with 11 bases between them. The V gene's germline CDR1 is SEHNR and CDR2 FQNEAQ (reference sequence).

The chain is built from TRBV4-1 and TRBJ2-2, with 11 bases identical to TRBD1. The CDR3 has 17 amino acids. The V gene end was trimmed by 11 bases and the J gene end by 4 bases; junction bases not matched to a gene: 15. The germline gives CDR1 MGHRA, CDR2 YSYEKL. DNA of the CDR3: TGCGCCGGGGACAGGGGGTTTTCGGTCGATGCCACCGGGGAGCTGTTTTTT. Its translation is CAGDRGFSVDATGELFF.

CDR3 residues: CSAREVQAGMNTEAFF. The CDR3 bases are TGCAGTGCTAGAGAGGTCCAGGCGGGGATGAACACTGAAGCTTTCTTT. V is TRBV20-1 and J is TRBJ1-1, with D hard to call. V shed 0 bases and J shed 0 bases, with 14 bases lying between them. Germline CDR1 reads DFQATT; CDR2 reads SNEGSKA (reference sequence). This CDR3 comprises 16 residues.

The chain joins TRBV29-1 to TRBJ1-2; D unclear. V dropped 4 bases and J dropped 3 bases, with 6 bases sitting between them. The germline V gene encodes CDR1 SQVTM and CDR2 ANQGSEA. The CDR3 extends over 11 amino acids. The CDR3 coding sequence is TGCAGCGTTGGGGAGTACTATGGCTACACCTTC. It specifies CSVGEYYGYTF.

The gene calls are TRBV21-1 and TRBJ2-7; the table's D call, TRBD1, was not checked against the DNA. TRBV21-1 is annotated as a pseudogene. The CDR3 runs 16 residues. CDR3 in amino acids: CASSTATGTEPYEQYV. The CDR3 nucleotides read TGTGCCAGCAGCACAGCGACCGGGACAGAGCCCTACGAGCAGTACGTC.

The chain links TRBV6-5 to TRBJ2-5; 8 positions agree with TRBD1. V was pared by 8 bases and J by 8 bases, with 4 bases of the junction left unmatched. The germline gives CDR1 MNHEY, CDR2 SVGAGI. The CDR3 has 11 residues. For the CDR3, the DNA is TGTGCCAGCGGGACAGGTCTAACCCAGTACTTC. Its translation is CASGTGLTQYF.

This chain connects TRBV5-4 to TRBJ2-7; possible D gene TRBD2, 6 bases. Trimming took off 2 bases at V and 5 bases at J, with 14 bases between the two ends. Germline V gene data show CDR1 as SGHNT and CDR2 as YYREEE (reference sequence). The CDR3 runs to 14 residues. Here the CDR3 DNA reads TGTGCCAGCAGCTTTGGAAGGAGGGTAGACGAGCAGTACTTC. This sequence encodes CASSFGRRVDEQYF.

The chain couples TRBV29-1 to TRBJ1-1, with unresolved D. CDR1 is SQVTM and CDR2 is ANQGSEA in the germline V gene. The CDR3 covers 13 residues. Deletions cut 3 bases from V and 4 bases from J, with 12 bases between. The DNA for the CDR3 is TGCAGCGTTGAGTGGTCCCTACGCACTGAAGCTTTCTTT. As protein: CSVEWSLRTEAFF.

The chain recombines TRBV6-5 with TRBJ2-1; 9 nucleotides align to TRBD2. CDR1 MNHEY and CDR2 SVGAGI come from the germline V gene. V trimming: 5 bases; J trimming: 7 bases; junction bases outside the gene matches: 3. The CDR3 spans 13 residues. The DNA of the CDR3 is TGTGCCAGCAGTCGTAGCGGGGGTAATGAGCAGTTCTTC. It translates to CASSRSGGNEQFF.

CDR3 region: CSVEASMDTEAFF. The CDR3 nucleotides read TGCAGCGTTGAAGCCTCGATGGACACTGAAGCTTTCTTT. This chain uses TRBV29-1 with TRBJ1-1; D remains unclear. The V end was cut by 1 base, the J end by 3 bases, with 9 bases between. The germline V gene has CDR1 SQVTM and CDR2 ANQGSEA. CDR3 length equals 13 residues.

This chain uses TRBV19 with TRBJ2-5; D unresolved. Deletions cut 7 bases from V and 5 bases from J, with 8 bases between. The CDR3 runs 11 residues. Germline V gene lookup returns CDR1 LNHDA and CDR2 SQIVND (reference sequence). The CDR3 protein is CASTNGETQYF. For the CDR3, the DNA is TGTGCCAGTACCAACGGGGAGACCCAGTACTTC.

The chain links TRBV24-1 to TRBJ2-3; 7 positions agree with TRBD2. The V gene's germline CDR1 is KGHDR and CDR2 SFDVKD. V dropped 5 bases and J dropped 4; count of bases not matched to a gene: 8. CDR3 length equals 15 residues. The CDR3 reads CATSVGGRAADTQYF. Here the CDR3 DNA reads TGTGCCACCAGTGTCGGGGGGAGAGCGGCAGATACGCAGTATTTT.

This sequence joins TRBV7-2 and TRBJ2-3, with D tentatively TRBD1 (6 bases). Germline CDR1 and CDR2: SGHTA and FQGNSA. The CDR3 has 14 residues. V lost 5 bases and J lost 2, with 11 bases in between. The CDR3 reads CASSPGHNTDTQYF. The DNA of the CDR3 is TGTGCCAGCAGCCCGGGACATAACACAGATACGCAGTATTTT.

This clonotype was found once. V is TRBV30 and J is TRBJ1-2; D not resolved. With 0 bases removed from V and 4 bases from J, the gap between germline ends came to 6 bases. This CDR3 is built from 12 residues. Germline V gene lookup returns CDR1 GTSNPN and CDR2 SVGIG (reference sequence). In DNA, the CDR3 is TGTGCCTGGAGTGTCCAGAGCTATGGCTACACCTTC. This gives the protein CAWSVQSYGYTF.

The J gene is TRBJ2-7, the V gene TRBV15; D remains unclear. Germline V gene sequence: CDR1 LNHNV, CDR2 YYDKDF (reference sequence). This CDR3 has 14 amino acids. The ends were cut back, 2 bases at V and 2 bases at J, with 10 bases in the middle. The CDR3 DNA reads as TGTGCCACCAGCAGATCTGACGGCCCCTACGAGCAGTACTTC. It is translated as CATSRSDGPYEQYF.

CDR3 residues: CSARDQRTSGRNEQFF. The CDR3 coding sequence is TGCAGTGCTAGAGATCAACGGACTAGCGGGCGTAATGAGCAGTTCTTC. The chain uses TRBV20-1 and TRBJ2-1; 11 nucleotides align to TRBD2. V gave up 0 bases and J gave up 7 bases; unmatched junction bases: 8. The CDR3 sequence is 16 residues long. Germline V gene data show CDR1 as DFQATT and CDR2 as SNEGSKA (reference sequence).

The rearrangement joins TRBV7-2 to TRBJ2-7; the D call may be TRBD1 or TRBD2 (5 bases each). V lost 1 base to trimming and J lost 1 base, with 14 bases between them. Germline loops: CDR1 SGHTA, CDR2 FQGNSA. This CDR3 comprises 16 residues. CDR3 in amino acids: CASSLGGSSASYEQYF. CDR3 nucleotides: TGTGCCAGCAGCTTAGGGGGGAGTTCGGCATCCTACGAGCAGTACTTC.

The V gene is TRBV3-1, the J gene TRBJ1-1, with D uncertain. The germline V and J ends were trimmed by 2 bases and 0 bases, with 16 bases remaining between them. The CDR3 length is 17 residues. CDR1 is LGHDT and CDR2 is YNNKEL in the germline V gene (reference sequence). The CDR3 DNA sequence: TGTGCCAGCAGCCAACAAGTCACCAGTCGTTTGAACACTGAAGCTTTCTTT. Translation: CASSQQVTSRLNTEAFF.

The gene calls are TRBV18 and TRBJ2-3, with 7 bases matching TRBD1. CDR3 size: 15 residues. CDR1 KGHSH and CDR2 LQKENI come from the germline V gene. V was pared by 3 bases and J by 2 bases, with 5 bases of the junction left unmatched. The CDR3 nucleotides are TGTGCCAGCTCACCGGACAGGTTTGCCACAGATACGCAGTATTTT. Translated, it gives CASSPDRFATDTQYF. The variable domain in full, completed from reference TRBV18 and TRBJ2-3, reads NAGVMQNPRHLVRRRGQEARLRCSPMKGHSHVYWYRQLPEEGLKFMVYLQKENIIDESGMPKERFSAEFPKEGPSILRIQQVVRGDSAAYFCASSPDRFATDTQYFGPGTRLTVL.

The V and J genes are TRBV3-1 and TRBJ2-7; perhaps D is TRBD1 or TRBD2 (5 bases each). The CDR3 totals 15 residues. CDR1 is LGHDT and CDR2 is YNNKEL in the germline V gene (reference sequence). V was cut by 2 bases and J by 2 bases, with 13 bases left in between. In DNA, the CDR3 is TGTGCCAGCAGCCAATCCCCAGGGACCCCCTACGAGCAGTACGTC. Protein sequence: CASSQSPGTPYEQYV.

V gene TRBV5-4 combines with J gene TRBJ2-2; D remains unclear. V lost 10 bases and J 5 bases, leaving 9 bases between the germline ends. The CDR3 runs 11 residues. Germline assignment: CDR1 SGHNT and CDR2 YYREEE (reference sequence). Here the CDR3 DNA reads TGTGCCTCAACAGAGACCGGGGAGCTGTTTTTT. It encodes CASTETGELFF.

The chain recombines TRBV20-1 with TRBJ1-5, with 8 bases matching TRBD1. This CDR3 is built from 15 residues. Germline CDR1 and CDR2: DFQATT and SNEGSKA (reference sequence). The CDR3 here is CSGRDRSWADQPQHF. The CDR3 nucleotides read TGCAGCGGTAGGGACAGGTCTTGGGCGGATCAGCCCCAGCATTTT.

In DNA form, the CDR3 reads TGTGCCAGCTCACCGGCACTAGCGGGAGGAGTGAGCTCCAATGAGCAGTTCTTC. It yields the protein CASSPALAGGVSSNEQFF. The chain couples TRBV18 to TRBJ2-1, with 12 nucleotides matching TRBD2. V gave up 3 bases and J gave up 6 bases; unmatched junction bases: 12. The germline V gene has CDR1 KGHSH and CDR2 LQKENI. The CDR3 sequence is 18 residues long.

This sequence joins TRBV24-1 and TRBJ2-1; 12 bases agree with TRBD2. Trimming took 4 bases from V and 9 from J; bases not matched to a gene: 15. CDR1 and CDR2 (germline): KGHDR, SFDVKD. This CDR3 has 18 residues. The CDR3 nucleotides read TGTGCCACCAGTGACCCGCGGGGTTGGACTAGCGGGAAGGGTGAGCAGTTCTTC. Amino acid sequence: CATSDPRGWTSGKGEQFF.

V usage is TRBV24-1 and J usage is TRBJ2-3, with a tentative D call TRBD1 (5 bases). This CDR3 spans 13 amino acids. The V gene lost 5 bases and the J gene lost 5 bases, with 10 bases spanning the gap. CDR1 is KGHDR, CDR2 SFDVKD, per germline. The CDR3 sequence: CATSVGAGDTQYF. The CDR3 DNA is TGTGCCACCAGTGTAGGGGCCGGAGATACGCAGTATTTT.

This clonotype was detected only once. The chain has TRBV20-1 and TRBJ1-2; D is uncertain. The CDR3 is 8 residues long. Looked up from germline, CDR1 is DFQATT and CDR2 is SNEGSKA (reference sequence). CDR3 in DNA: TGCAGGACCAATGGCTACACCTTC. Translation gives CRTNGYTF.